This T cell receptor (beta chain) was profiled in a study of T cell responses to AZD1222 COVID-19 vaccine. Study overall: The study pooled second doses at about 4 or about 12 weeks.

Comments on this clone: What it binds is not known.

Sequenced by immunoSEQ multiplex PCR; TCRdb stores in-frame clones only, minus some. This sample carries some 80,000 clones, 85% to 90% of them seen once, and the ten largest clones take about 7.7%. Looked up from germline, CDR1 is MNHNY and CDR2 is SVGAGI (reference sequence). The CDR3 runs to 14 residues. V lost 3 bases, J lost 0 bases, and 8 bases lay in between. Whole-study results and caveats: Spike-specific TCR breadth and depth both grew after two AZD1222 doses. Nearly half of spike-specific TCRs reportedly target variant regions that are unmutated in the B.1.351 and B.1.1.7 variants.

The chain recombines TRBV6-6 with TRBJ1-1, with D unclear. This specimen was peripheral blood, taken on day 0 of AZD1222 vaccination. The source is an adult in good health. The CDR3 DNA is TGTGCCAGCAGTTATTCGCAGATGAACACTGAAGCTTTCTTT. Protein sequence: CASSYSQMNTEAFF.